These 14 T cell receptor beta chains originate from one sample sequenced in a study of cytomegalovirus exposure and HLA in healthy donors. 13 Jbeta primers and 60 Vbeta primers were used for the PCR. Assay: immunoSEQ multiplex PCR; the TCRdb copy retains only in-frame clones and omits some. This table holds some 130,000 clones, around three quarters found once. The specimen was PBMCs. These receptors all come from a woman aged 45-65 years in good health and CMV-seronegative.

The J gene is TRBJ1-2, the V gene TRBV19; the D is unclear. V lost 3 bases and J lost 7, with 9 bases in between. Germline CDR1 reads LNHDA; CDR2 reads SQIVND (reference sequence). The CDR3 length is 12 residues. CDR3 in DNA: TGTGCCAGTAGTATCGTGAGCATTGGCTACACCTTC. Its protein product is CASSIVSIGYTF. Full variable domain (rest looked up from reference TRBV19 and TRBJ1-2): DGGITQSPKYLFRKEGQNVTLSCEQNLNHDAMYWYRQDPGQGLRLIYYSQIVNDFQKGDIAEGYSVSREKKESFPLTVTSAQKNPTAFYLCASSIVSIGYTFGSGTRLTVV.

This clone was detected a few times. The CDR3 DNA is TGTGCCAGTAGTATGGGAGGGAACACTGAAGCTTTCTTT. Encoded protein: CASSMGGNTEAFF. The chain carries TRBV19 and TRBJ1-1; unclear D gene. Trimming shortened V by 3 bases and J by 1 base, and 6 bases separated the two germline ends. This CDR3 comprises 13 residues. The V gene's germline CDR1 is LNHDA and CDR2 SQIVND (reference sequence).

The chain employs TRBV7-3 and TRBJ1-1; D unresolved. Trimming left V 6 bases short and J 1 base short, with 6 bases between. Germline loops: CDR1 SGHTA, CDR2 FQGTGA. The CDR3 is 12 amino acids. CDR3 amino acids: CASRGGNTEAFF. The CDR3 DNA is TGTGCCAGCAGGGGAGGGAACACTGAAGCTTTCTTT.

Of note for this clone: One junction end disagrees with the germline gene, perhaps due to a read error. The genes are TRBV9 and TRBJ1-2; D uncertain. The germline CDR1 and CDR2 sequences are SGDLS and YYNGEE. The CDR3 is 14 amino acids. The CDR3: CASSVEEGPYGYPF. The CDR3 DNA sequence: TGTGCCAGCAGCGTAGAGGAGGGCCCCTATGGCTACCCCTTC. The entire variable domain, with the rest obtained from reference TRBV9 and TRBJ1-2, is as follows: DSGVTQTPKHLITATGQRVTLRCSPRSGDLSVYWYQQSLDQGLQFLIQYYNGEERAKGNILERFSAQQFPDLHSELNLSSLELGDSALYFCASSVEEGPYGYPFGSGTRLTVV.

The chain carries TRBV28 and TRBJ2-7; maybe TRBD1 (6 bases). The V end was cut by 10 bases, the J end by 2 bases, with 18 bases between. There are 14 residues in the CDR3. CDR1 MDHEN and CDR2 SYDVKM come from the germline V gene. The CDR3 sequence: CATTLTGQPYEQYF. The CDR3 DNA sequence: TGTGCCACCACCCTGACAGGTCAACCCTACGAGCAGTACTTC.

The V and J genes are TRBV9 and TRBJ1-2; TRBD1 aligns across 8 bases. The V gene end was trimmed by 0 bases and the J gene end by 4 bases; junction bases not matched to a gene: 5. The CDR3 runs to 15 residues. CDR1 SGDLS and CDR2 YYNGEE come from the germline V gene. The CDR3 DNA reads TGTGCCAGCAGCGTAGGGCCAGGACAGGGCTATGGCTACACCTTC. Its translation: CASSVGPGQGYGYTF.

V usage is TRBV4-3 and J usage is TRBJ1-2; 9 positions agree with TRBD1. Looked up from germline, CDR1 is LGHNA and CDR2 is YSLEER. The CDR3 totals 16 residues. Trimming took 4 bases from V and 4 from J; bases not matched to a gene: 10. In nucleotides, the CDR3 is TGCGCCAGCAGCCGGATCGATCGGGACAGGGCCTATGGCTACACCTTC. Its translation: CASSRIDRDRAYGYTF.

This clone was observed a single time. The chain is built from TRBV30 and TRBJ1-1; 7 positions match TRBD1. Germline CDR1 reads GTSNPN; CDR2 reads SVGIG (reference sequence). With V trimmed by 1 base and J by 5 bases, 10 bases remained unmatched. This CDR3 is built from 15 residues. The CDR3 is CAWSANRGRGTEAFF. The CDR3 coding sequence is TGTGCCTGGAGTGCCAACAGGGGAAGGGGGACTGAAGCTTTCTTT.

CDR3 region: CASSRGESNQPQHF. CDR3 bases: TGTGCCAGCAGCAGGGGTGAAAGCAATCAGCCCCAGCATTTT. The chain recombines TRBV5-4 with TRBJ1-5, with D maybe TRBD1 (5 bases). CDR3 length: 14 amino acids. Germline V CDR1 and CDR2: SGHNT, YYREEE (reference sequence). The V and J ends lost 4 bases and 1 base respectively, with 9 bases between them.

CDR3 amino acids: CATQGQQGASYGYTF. The DNA of the CDR3 is TGTGCCACCCAGGGCCAACAGGGGGCCAGCTATGGCTACACCTTC. The chain links TRBV28 to TRBJ1-2; TRBD1 aligns across 9 bases. Looked up from germline, CDR1 is MDHEN and CDR2 is SYDVKM. The CDR3 length is 15 residues. The V gene end was trimmed by 10 bases and the J gene end by 4 bases; junction bases not matched to a gene: 13.

The V gene is TRBV5-8, the J gene TRBJ2-4, with D perhaps matching TRBD1 (5 bases). The germline CDR1 and CDR2 sequences are SGHTS and YDEGEE. V was shortened by 4 bases and J by 7 bases, with 21 bases between the two germline ends. This CDR3 is 16 amino acids long. CDR3 amino acids: CASSRRVAGYLNIQYF. CDR3 DNA: TGTGCCAGCAGCCGGCGTGTTGCAGGGTACTTGAACATTCAGTACTTC.

The chain links TRBV7-6 to TRBJ2-2; TRBD2 is a possible D gene (5 bases). In germline, CDR1 is SGHVS, CDR2 FNYEAQ. The V end was cut by 2 bases, the J end by 3 bases, with 10 bases between. The CDR3 runs 15 residues. The CDR3: CASSLRGLDTGELFF. As DNA, the CDR3 is TGTGCCAGCAGCTTAAGAGGGCTCGACACCGGGGAGCTGTTTTTT.

The rearrangement joins TRBV10-3 to TRBJ1-3; TRBD1 agrees at 7 bases. With 10 bases clipped from V and 0 bases from J, the junction kept 9 bases outside the gene matches. This CDR3 is built from 15 residues. From germline, CDR1 is ENHRY and CDR2 SYGVKD. The CDR3 spells CATRDSTFSGNTIYF. The CDR3 DNA sequence: TGTGCCACCAGGGACAGCACCTTCTCTGGAAACACCATATATTTT.

This clone was recorded only once. The chain is built from TRBV25-1 and TRBJ1-1; D gene unclear. Germline CDR1 and CDR2: MGHDK and SYGVNS. The V end lost 4 bases, the J end lost 8 bases, and 8 bases lay between the germline ends. The CDR3 totals 11 residues. CDR3 coding DNA: TGTGCCAGCAGTGCCGGGGAGGAAGCTTTCTTT. It is translated as CASSAGEEAFF.